A single sample is the source of the 16 T cell receptor beta chains below, sequenced in a study of vaccination and CD4 T cells after COVID-19. These receptors lack a known antigen. Noted treatment: approximately 11-day PBMC culture with coronavirus spike peptide pools or control peptides (ViraFEST assay). Scientists ran DNA taken from cultured CD4+ T cells through the Oncomine TCR Beta short-read assay for sequencing. TCRdb analysed the PCR reads with MiXCR anew, one entry per CDR3 protein. The sample consists of roughly 20,000 distinct CDR3 sequences, roughly 42% of them appearing once. The sample was CD4+ T cells from blood, cultured in vitro, taken before SARS-CoV-2 vaccination. The origin of the receptors is a human donor who had recovered from COVID-19.

This clonotype was counted a few times. The V gene is TRBV7-2, the J gene TRBJ2-3, with TRBD2 identical over 10 bases. The CDR3 runs 15 residues. V shed 2 bases and J 1 base; nucleotides not matched to a gene: 0. Germline CDR1 SGHTA, CDR2 FQGNSA. As DNA, the CDR3 is TGTGCCAGCAGCTTACTAGCGGGGGGCACAGATACGCAGTATTTT. Translation: CASSLLAGGTDTQYF.

V is TRBV24-1 and J is TRBJ1-5; 8 positions match TRBD1. V lost 5 bases and J lost 4; bases outside the gene matches: 3. CDR1 and CDR2 (germline): KGHDR, SFDVKD. This CDR3 has 14 residues. The CDR3 region is CATSAGGRNQPQHF. CDR3 DNA: TGTGCCACCAGTGCAGGGGGCAGGAATCAGCCCCAGCATTTT.

This clonotype turned up a few times. This chain uses TRBV20-1 with TRBJ2-5; a weak D match, TRBD2 (5 bases). The length of the CDR3 is 13 residues. Trimming took 2 bases from V and 2 from J, leaving 9 bases between them. Germline V gene data show CDR1 as DFQATT and CDR2 as SNEGSKA (reference sequence). CDR3 nucleotides: TGCAGTGCTAGAAAACTAGTACAAGAGACCCAGTACTTC. Amino acids: CSARKLVQETQYF.

J is TRBJ2-7 and V is TRBV11-3; 7 positions agree with TRBD2. The J segment lost 6 bases and the V segment lost 4 bases, leaving 6 bases of the junction unmatched. The CDR3 has 13 amino acids. Germline CDR1 SGHNT, CDR2 YENEEA. CDR3 DNA sequence: TGTGCCAGCAGCTCGTGGGGGGGGGGCGAGCAGTACTTC. This sequence encodes CASSSWGGGEQYF.

This chain uses TRBV12-3 or TRBV12-4 with TRBJ2-7, with no clear D. This CDR3 has 14 residues. Trimming shortened V by 3 bases and J by 0 bases, and 9 bases separated the two germline ends. The chain's CDR3 is CASSFFGFSYEQYF. CDR3 sequence (DNA): TGTGCCAGCAGTTTTTTCGGCTTCTCCTACGAGCAGTACTTC.

This clonotype has just a few counts. V and J are TRBV6-4 and TRBJ1-2; a possible D gene is TRBD1 (5 bases). Germline CDR1 and CDR2: MRHNA and SNTAGT. The V and J ends lost 5 bases and 2 bases respectively, with 9 bases between them. The CDR3 extends over 13 amino acids. The CDR3 nucleotides are TGTGCCAGCAGTCCCAGGGAGAACTATGGCTACACCTTC. This sequence encodes CASSPRENYGYTF.

This clonotype was picked up one time. J is TRBJ2-1 and V is TRBV28; 12 bases agree with TRBD2. The CDR3 is 15 amino acids. Germline V lookup: CDR1 MDHEN, CDR2 SYDVKM. Trimming removed 6 bases from V and 5 bases from J; junction bases left unmatched: 5. CDR3 DNA: TGTGCCAGCAGACCGGGACTAGCGGGCCACAATGAGCAGTTCTTC. Translation gives CASRPGLAGHNEQFF.

V and J are TRBV10-3 and TRBJ1-2; D remains ambiguous. The CDR3 consists of 13 residues. The V gene lost 4 bases and the J gene lost 6 bases, with 12 bases spanning the gap. Germline lookup yields CDR1 ENHRY and CDR2 SYGVKD. In DNA form, the CDR3 reads TGTGCCATCAGTGCCAAGGGATTCGATGGCTACACCTTC. Its protein is CAISAKGFDGYTF.

The table lists this clonotype with a count of one. The chain couples TRBV7-9 to TRBJ2-1, with TRBD2 matching 9 bases. V trimming: 1 base; J trimming: 5 bases; junction bases outside the gene matches: 3. The CDR3 spans 15 residues. Germline V gene lookup returns CDR1 SEHNR and CDR2 FQNEAQ (reference sequence). CDR3 DNA: TGTGCCAGCAGCTTAGTGGCGGGGGGGCACAATGAGCAGTTCTTC. This gives the protein CASSLVAGGHNEQFF.

This chain links TRBV7-8 with TRBJ1-6; 10 bases line up with TRBD1. V shed 4 bases, J shed 11 bases, and the junction held 8 bases outside the gene matches. The CDR3 totals 15 residues. CDR1 SGHVS and CDR2 FQNEAQ come from the germline V gene. The CDR3 DNA is TGTGCCAGCAGCTACTCGGGGACAGGGGAGGCACCCCTCCACTTT. Its protein product is CASSYSGTGEAPLHF.

In this sample, this clonotype turned up a few times. The rearrangement links TRBV20-1 to TRBJ2-3; 7 positions agree with TRBD2. After removal of 5 bases from V and 2 bases from J, the junction contained 10 bases not matched to a gene. The V gene's germline CDR1 is DFQATT and CDR2 SNEGSKA (reference sequence). CDR3 size: 15 residues. In DNA form, the CDR3 reads TGCAGTGCTGGACCACTAGCGACGCACACAGATACGCAGTATTTT. This translates into CSAGPLATHTDTQYF.

This rearrangement joins TRBV27 to TRBJ2-3; no clear D gene. This CDR3 spans 12 amino acids. Trimming stripped 6 bases from V and 1 base from J, with 5 bases between. The V gene's germline CDR1 is MNHEY and CDR2 SMNVEV (reference sequence). The CDR3, as DNA: TGTGCCAGCAGGTCCCGCACAGATACGCAGTATTTT. Its protein is CASRSRTDTQYF.

This clonotype occurred a few times. The chain links TRBV7-3 to TRBJ2-2; D ambiguous. Germline V gene data show CDR1 as SGHTA and CDR2 as FQGTGA. V lost 0 bases and J 7 bases, leaving 6 bases between the germline ends. The CDR3 runs to 13 residues. In nucleotides, the CDR3 is TGTGCCAGCAGCTTAACCGGAGTCGGGGAGCTGTTTTTT. Its protein is CASSLTGVGELFF.

The CDR3 nucleotides read TGCGCCAGCAGTACAGACAACTACGAGCAGTACTTC. Its protein product is CASSTDNYEQYF. The rearrangement uses TRBV5-1 and TRBJ2-7; D gene uncertain. Trimming left V 5 bases short and J 3 bases short, with 9 bases between. Germline CDR1 reads SGHRS; CDR2 reads YFSETQ. CDR3 size: 12 residues.

This clonotype has a handful of counts. The chain uses TRBV7-9 and TRBJ1-1; no definite D call. CDR1 is SEHNR, CDR2 FQNEAQ, per germline (reference sequence). V was shortened by 5 bases and J by 3 bases, with 7 bases between the two germline ends. The length of the CDR3 is 12 residues. This CDR3 is CASSPPHTEAFF. CDR3 DNA: TGTGCCAGCAGCCCCCCGCACACTGAAGCTTTCTTT.

This clonotype was recorded a few times. The chain joins TRBV7-2 to TRBJ1-1; D not certain. V lost 6 bases and J lost 0, with 14 bases in between. The length of the CDR3 is 15 residues. Germline CDR1 reads SGHTA; CDR2 reads FQGNSA. This CDR3 is CASRATGVMNTEAFF. The CDR3 DNA reads TGTGCCAGCAGGGCGACCGGGGTCATGAACACTGAAGCTTTCTTT.